Presented here are 19 T cell receptor beta chains from one specimen sequenced in a study of blood T cell repertoires in COVID-19. Clones were read by immunoSEQ multiplex PCR, and TCRdb kept only the in-frame ones, dropping some. The table has roughly 200,000 clones, more than 75% seen once. The specimen sequenced was peripheral blood. The receptors here all came from a man aged 55 to 70 who had recovered from COVID-19.

This chain connects TRBV6-2 or TRBV6-3 to TRBJ1-5; a possible D gene is TRBD1 (6 bases). CDR1 and CDR2 from the germline V gene are MNHEY and SVGEGT. The CDR3 runs 15 residues. The V end lost 3 bases, the J end lost 5 bases, and 14 bases lay between the germline ends. CDR3 sequence reads: CASSYFGGGHQPQHF. DNA of the CDR3: TGTGCCAGCAGTTATTTCGGCGGGGGGCATCAGCCCCAGCATTTT.

This rearrangement joins TRBV12-3 or TRBV12-4 to TRBJ2-1; no definite D call. Trimming cost V 6 bases and J 0 bases, with 6 bases left between them. CDR3 length: 13 amino acids. The CDR3 sequence: CASSRSSYNEQFF. CDR3 in DNA: TGTGCCAGCAGCCGCAGCTCCTACAATGAGCAGTTCTTC.

The V and J genes are TRBV9 and TRBJ1-3; 9 bases line up with TRBD1. The length of the CDR3 is 15 residues. V lost 4 bases, J lost 4 bases, and 6 bases stayed unmatched. The germline CDR1 and CDR2 sequences are SGDLS and YYNGEE. CDR3 in amino acids: CASSSQGASGNTIYF. The CDR3 coding sequence is TGTGCCAGCAGCTCACAGGGGGCTTCGGGAAACACCATATATTTT.

The rearrangement joins TRBV6-6 to TRBJ2-4; weak D call: TRBD1 (8 bases). Germline V CDR1 and CDR2: MNHNY, SVGAGI (reference sequence). This CDR3 has 13 amino acids. V was trimmed by 11 bases and J by 7 bases, leaving 18 bases between them. CDR3 sequence reads: CAARTGGGNIQYF. For the CDR3, the DNA is TGTGCCGCTCGAACAGGGGGAGGGAACATTCAGTACTTC.

There are a few counts of this clone. The chain is built from TRBV19 and TRBJ2-2; D gene uncertain. Trimming removed 7 bases at V and 1 base at J, with 7 bases between. This CDR3 has 13 amino acids. The germline V gene has CDR1 LNHDA and CDR2 SQIVND (reference sequence). The CDR3 protein is CASTEQNTGELFF. Here the CDR3 DNA reads TGTGCCAGTACAGAACAGAACACCGGGGAGCTGTTTTTT.

The chain links TRBV11-3 to TRBJ1-1; D remains unclear. Germline V gives CDR1 SGHNT, CDR2 YENEEA. Deletions cut 8 bases from V and 0 bases from J, with 10 bases between. The length of the CDR3 is 13 residues. DNA of the CDR3: TGTGCCAGCGGGCAGGCCATGAACACTGAAGCTTTCTTT. As protein: CASGQAMNTEAFF.

The chain uses TRBV18 and TRBJ1-2, with 7 bases fitting TRBD1. Germline V gene sequence: CDR1 KGHSH, CDR2 LQKENI. This CDR3 contains 13 residues. V was pared by 3 bases and J by 4 bases, with 2 bases of the junction left unmatched. The CDR3 bases are TGTGCCAGCTCACCGGACAGGATCTATGGCTACACCTTC. Protein sequence: CASSPDRIYGYTF.

The chain is built from TRBV10-2 and TRBJ1-2; TRBD1 matches 8 bases. J gave up 4 bases and V 2 bases, and 3 bases lay outside the gene matches. The CDR3 extends over 14 amino acids. Looked up from germline, CDR1 is WSHSY and CDR2 is SAAADI. The CDR3 loop is CASSEPGQVYGYTF. The CDR3, as DNA: TGCGCCAGCAGTGAGCCGGGACAGGTCTATGGCTACACCTTC.

The gene calls are TRBV27 and TRBJ2-1, with 9 bases fitting TRBD1. The CDR3 runs to 16 residues. Germline values: CDR1 MNHEY, CDR2 SMNVEV (reference sequence). V was clipped by 3 bases and J by 5 bases; unmatched bases: 8. The CDR3 here is CASSFPRTGVNNEQFF. Here the CDR3 DNA reads TGTGCCAGCAGTTTCCCCAGGACAGGGGTCAACAATGAGCAGTTCTTC.

The rearrangement joins TRBV6-5 to TRBJ1-4, with D tentatively TRBD1 (5 bases). Germline values: CDR1 MNHEY, CDR2 SVGAGI. The V end was cut by 6 bases, the J end by 5 bases, with 10 bases between. CDR3 length equals 13 residues. In DNA form, the CDR3 reads TGTGCCAGCAGACAGGCTCTCAATGAAAAACTGTTTTTT. Protein product: CASRQALNEKLFF.

This clone has just one count. The chain recombines TRBV9 with TRBJ2-2; 7 bases fit TRBD1. V trimming: 6 bases; J trimming: 1 base; junction bases outside the gene matches: 6. Germline V gene data show CDR1 as SGDLS and CDR2 as YYNGEE. The CDR3 is 15 residues long. The CDR3 region has the DNA TGTGCCAGCAACCAAGACAGGGAGAACACCGGGGAGCTGTTTTTT. Amino acids: CASNQDRENTGELFF.

The chain links TRBV2 to TRBJ2-5; no firm D call. Germline CDR1 reads SNHLY; CDR2 reads FYNNEI. V lost 6 bases, J lost 8 bases, and 7 bases lay in between. This CDR3 contains 10 residues. Here the CDR3 reads CASSPFTQYF. The CDR3, as DNA: TGTGCCAGCAGCCCCTTCACCCAGTACTTC.

The J gene is TRBJ1-2, the V gene TRBV5-6; D remains ambiguous. CDR3 length: 16 amino acids. V shed 4 bases and J shed 4 bases, with 20 bases lying between them. Germline CDR1 and CDR2: SGHDT and YYEEEE. CDR3 amino acids: CASSRWGDLLLYGYTF. In DNA form, the CDR3 reads TGTGCCAGCAGCCGCTGGGGAGACCTACTCCTCTATGGCTACACCTTC.

The chain links TRBV19 to TRBJ2-7, with a possible D match to TRBD2 (6 bases). V was trimmed by 7 bases and J by 2 bases, leaving 12 bases between them. CDR1 is LNHDA and CDR2 is SQIVND in the germline V gene (reference sequence). CDR3 length equals 13 residues. CDR3 in amino acids: CASKAGGAYEQYF. The CDR3 DNA is TGTGCCAGTAAGGCCGGGGGAGCCTACGAGCAGTACTTC.

This clone has a handful of counts. The chain has TRBV3-1 (or the pseudogene TRBV3-2) and TRBJ1-3, with D hard to call. With 1 base removed from V and 0 bases from J, the gap between germline ends came to 7 bases. Per the germline V gene, CDR1 is LGHDT and CDR2 is YNNKEL (reference sequence). The CDR3 has 15 amino acids. Here the CDR3 reads CASSQVPHSGNTIYF. CDR3 sequence (DNA): TGTGCCAGCAGCCAAGTTCCCCACTCTGGAAACACCATATATTTT.

This clone showed up just a few times. CDR3: CATSAQGLYGYTF. In nucleotides, the CDR3 is TGTGCCACCAGTGCCCAGGGACTCTACGGCTACACCTTC. The chain carries TRBV24-1 and TRBJ1-2, with D perhaps TRBD1 (5 bases). The CDR3 is 13 amino acids. Per the germline V gene, CDR1 is KGHDR and CDR2 is SFDVKD. V lost 5 bases, J lost 8 bases, and 14 bases lay in between.

As DNA, the CDR3 is TGTGCCAGCAGTTTTCAGGTCACAGATACGCAGTATTTT. Amino acid sequence: CASSFQVTDTQYF. The chain combines TRBV12-3 or TRBV12-4 with TRBJ2-3, with no clear D. V lost 3 bases to trimming and J lost 2 bases, with 6 bases between them. The CDR3 consists of 13 residues.

The sample holds one count of this clone. The chain links TRBV15 to TRBJ2-3; D might be TRBD1 (6 bases). The V gene's germline CDR1 is LNHNV and CDR2 YYDKDF (reference sequence). V was shortened by 9 bases and J by 0 bases, with 13 bases between the two germline ends. CDR3 length: 14 residues. CDR3 nucleotide sequence: TGTGCCACGAAGAGGGACATTAGCACAGATACGCAGTATTTT. Its translation is CATKRDISTDTQYF.

The CDR3 is CASSPRTGEAEKLFF. DNA of the CDR3: TGTGCCAGCTCACCGCGGACAGGGGAAGCTGAAAAACTGTTTTTT. The gene calls are TRBV18 and TRBJ1-4; 9 nucleotides agree with TRBD1. Looked up from germline, CDR1 is KGHSH and CDR2 is LQKENI. V lost 3 bases to trimming and J lost 7 bases; unmatched junction nucleotides: 6. The CDR3 runs to 15 residues.